This T cell receptor beta chain emerged from a study of blood T cells in healthy people across ages. Broader study findings: As age increased, TCR beta diversity per million T cells fell in a roughly linear fashion. Estimates of diversity drawn from one million T cells were considered underestimates.

This clonotype was detected only a few times. Its antigen is not identified. Together with a sample-barcoded 5' primer, a J-beta primer mix was included in a second PCR lasting roughly 6 to 12 cycles. In TCRdb, the 5' RACE reads were re-called with MiXCR into one record per CDR3 protein. The table shows over 500,000 distinct CDR3 sequences, with about 25% occurring only once. This CDR3 comprises 15 residues. CDR1 and CDR2 (germline): MNHNS, SASEGT. V lost 6 bases, J lost 3 bases, and 8 bases stayed unmatched. For every donor, a draw yielded around 10 milliliters of peripheral blood. A further study also used this sample, focusing on T cells of mothers and their children. That source reports: Every mother produced more than 9 million TCR beta CDR3 reads, whereas every child provided 3 million to 3.5 million.

This TCR was recovered from a boy between 2 and 10 years old in good health. This sequence joins TRBV6-1 and TRBJ2-7, with 10 positions matching TRBD2. What was sequenced was blood. DNA for the CDR3: TGTGCCAGCAGGCTAGCGGGAGTAGGTTTCTACGAGCAGTACTTC. Translated: CASRLAGVGFYEQYF.